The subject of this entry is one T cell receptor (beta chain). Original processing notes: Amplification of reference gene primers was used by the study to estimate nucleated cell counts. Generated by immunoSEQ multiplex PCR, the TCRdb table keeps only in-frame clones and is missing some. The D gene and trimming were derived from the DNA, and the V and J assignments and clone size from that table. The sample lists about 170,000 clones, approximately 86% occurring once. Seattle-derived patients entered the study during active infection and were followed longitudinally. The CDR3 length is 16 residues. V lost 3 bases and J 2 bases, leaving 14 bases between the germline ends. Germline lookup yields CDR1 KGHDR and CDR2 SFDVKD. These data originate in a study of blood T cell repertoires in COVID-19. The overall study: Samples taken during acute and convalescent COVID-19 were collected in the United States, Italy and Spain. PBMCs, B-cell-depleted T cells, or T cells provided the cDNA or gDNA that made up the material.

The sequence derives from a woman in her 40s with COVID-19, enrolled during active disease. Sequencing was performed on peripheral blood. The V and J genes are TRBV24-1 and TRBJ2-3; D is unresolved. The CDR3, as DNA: TGTGCCACCAGTGATCCCCTAGGTATTGCCACAGATACGCAGTATTTT. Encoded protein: CATSDPLGIATDTQYF.